This T cell receptor beta chain came from a study of T-cell memory formation after mild COVID-19. Germline CDR1 is SQVTM and CDR2 is ANQGSEA. J gave up 0 bases and V 6 bases, and 6 bases lay outside the gene matches. The CDR3 loop spans 15 amino acids. One entry per CDR3 protein results from TCRdb running MiXCR on the 5' RACE reads. The sample carries 120,000 to 150,000 distinct CDR3 sequences, roughly 6.3% recorded once. This clonotype was picked up many times. This clonotype was sampled from an adult woman who had mild COVID-19 (a few samples of this study predate the infection). Cell type and time point are not known. This sequence joins TRBV29-1 and TRBJ2-1; 9 bases map to TRBD1. The material sequenced was PBMCs or a T cell subset sorted from them (not recorded which). As DNA, the CDR3 is TGCAGCGTAGCCGGGACAGGGAGCTCCTACAATGAGCAGTTCTTC. Translating it yields CSVAGTGSSYNEQFF.